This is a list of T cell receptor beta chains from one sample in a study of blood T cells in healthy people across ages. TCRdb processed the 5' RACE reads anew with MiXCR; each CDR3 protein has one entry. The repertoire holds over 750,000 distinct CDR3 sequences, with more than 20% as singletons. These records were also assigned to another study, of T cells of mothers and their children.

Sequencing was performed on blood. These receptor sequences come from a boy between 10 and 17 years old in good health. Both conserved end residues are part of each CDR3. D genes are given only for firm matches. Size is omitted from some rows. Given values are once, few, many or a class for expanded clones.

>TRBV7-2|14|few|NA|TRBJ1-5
CAGSLDRFNQPQHF
TGTGCCGGCAGCTTAGACAGGTTCAATCAGCCCCAGCATTTT
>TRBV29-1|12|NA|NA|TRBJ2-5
CSVEDTQETQYF
TGCAGCGTAGAGGACACCCAAGAGACCCAGTACTTC
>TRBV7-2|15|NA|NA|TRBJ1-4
CASSLAGASNEKLLF
TGTGCCAGCAGCTTAGCGGGGGCGTCTAATGAAAAACTGCTTTTT
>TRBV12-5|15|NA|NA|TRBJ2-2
CASGFSASGTGELFF
TGTGCTAGTGGTTTTTCGGCCAGCGGAACCGGGGAGCTGTTTTTT
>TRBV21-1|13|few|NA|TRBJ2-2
CASRGVPMRELFF
TGTGCCAGCAGAGGGGTTCCCATGCGGGAGCTGTTTTTT
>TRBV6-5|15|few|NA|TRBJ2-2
CASTTGNSNTGELFF
TGTGCCAGCACCACCGGGAACTCGAACACCGGGGAGCTGTTTTTT
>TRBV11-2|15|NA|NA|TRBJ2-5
CASSFHFDAQETQYF
TGTGCCAGCAGCTTTCACTTCGACGCTCAAGAGACCCAGTACTTC
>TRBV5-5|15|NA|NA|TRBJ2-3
CASSFWTESTDTQYF
TGTGCCAGCAGCTTTTGGACGGAGAGCACAGATACGCAGTATTTT
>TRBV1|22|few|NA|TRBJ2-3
CTSSQDLSGTGGKWSSTDTQYF
TGCACCAGCAGCCAAGATTTATCGGGTACAGGGGGTAAATGGTCTAGCACAGATACGCAGTATTTT
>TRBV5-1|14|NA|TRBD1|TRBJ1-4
CVSSTGTANEKLFF
TGCGTCAGCAGCACCGGGACAGCTAATGAAAAACTGTTTTTT
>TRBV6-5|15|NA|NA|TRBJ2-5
CATKRGPQGLETQYF
TGTGCCACTAAACGAGGCCCACAGGGTCTCGAGACCCAGTACTTC
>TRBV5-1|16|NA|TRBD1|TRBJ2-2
CASSEQVGQDTGELFF
TGCGCCAGCAGCGAGCAGGTGGGACAGGACACCGGGGAGCTGTTTTTT
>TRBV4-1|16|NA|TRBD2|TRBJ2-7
CASSQDQASGLYEQYF
TGCGCCAGCAGCCAAGATCAGGCTAGCGGGCTCTACGAGCAGTACTTC
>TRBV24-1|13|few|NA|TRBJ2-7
CATSQTDSYEQYF
TGTGCCACCAGCCAGACAGACTCCTACGAGCAGTACTTC
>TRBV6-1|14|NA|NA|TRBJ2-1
CASSPGTKYNEQFF
TGTGCCAGCAGTCCAGGGACCAAATACAATGAGCAGTTCTTC
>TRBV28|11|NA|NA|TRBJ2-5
CASSNEGTQYF
TGTGCCAGCAGTAACGAGGGGACCCAGTACTTC